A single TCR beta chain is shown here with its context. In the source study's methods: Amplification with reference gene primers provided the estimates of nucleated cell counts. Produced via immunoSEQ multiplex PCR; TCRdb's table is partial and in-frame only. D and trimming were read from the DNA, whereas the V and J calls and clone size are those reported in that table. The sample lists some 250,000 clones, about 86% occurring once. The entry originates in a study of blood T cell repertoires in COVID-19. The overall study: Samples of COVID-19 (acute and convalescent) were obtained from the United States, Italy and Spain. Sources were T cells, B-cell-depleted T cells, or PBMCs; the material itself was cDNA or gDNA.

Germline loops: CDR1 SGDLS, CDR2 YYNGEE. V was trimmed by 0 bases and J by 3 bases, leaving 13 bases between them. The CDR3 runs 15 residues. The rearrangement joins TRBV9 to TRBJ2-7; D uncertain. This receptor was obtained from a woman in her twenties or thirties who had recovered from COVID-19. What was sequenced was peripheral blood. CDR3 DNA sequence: TGTGCCAGCAGCGTAGCCCTATCCTTAAACTACGAGCAGTACTTC. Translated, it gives CASSVALSLNYEQYF.